This T cell receptor (beta chain) was identified in a study of cytomegalovirus exposure and HLA in healthy donors. 60 Vbeta and 13 Jbeta primers were used in PCR. Profiled with immunoSEQ multiplex PCR; TCRdb holds only in-frame clones, not every one. The data show roughly 150,000 clones, 65% to 85% seen once. After removal of 1 base from V and 1 base from J, the junction contained 3 bases not matched to a gene. Germline V gene data show CDR1 as SGHNT and CDR2 as YYREEE (reference sequence). The CDR3 extends over 16 amino acids. Points from the study as a whole: As was reported, the classifier diagnosed cytomegalovirus status with high specificity and sensitivity. Reports indicate that TCR beta sequences accurately predicted the HLA-A and HLA-B alleles of most subjects.

This clone was observed a handful of times. The antigen is undetermined. The sequenced material came from PBMCs. The V call is TRBV5-4, the J call TRBJ2-1, with 9 bases lining up with TRBD2. The sequence derives from a boy aged 2 to 10 in good health and CMV-seronegative. DNA for the CDR3: TGTGCCAGCAGCTTGCGCGGGAGGGCATCCTACAATGAGCAGTTCTTC. It specifies CASSLRGRASYNEQFF.